This T cell receptor (beta chain) was obtained from a study of technical replicates of blood from a few donors. Sequencing was performed with immunoSEQ multiplex PCR; in TCRdb, only in-frame clones are kept and a portion is missing. This table has roughly 80,000 clones, roughly 93% appearing once. This CDR3 comprises 14 residues. Trimming took off 7 bases at V and 3 bases at J, with 16 bases between the two ends. Germline V CDR1 and CDR2: SNHLY, FYNNEI. The sequence was obtained from a human donor in good health. Sequenced input: T cells isolated from PBMCs. V usage is TRBV2 and J usage is TRBJ2-7; no clear D gene. CDR3 nucleotide sequence: TGTGCCAGCACCGTCGACATTTTGTACTACGAGCAGTACTTC. The encoded protein is CASTVDILYYEQYF. Based on the CDR3 plus reference TRBV2 and TRBJ2-7, the full variable domain is EPEVTQTPSHQVTQMGQEVILRCVPISNHLYFYWYRQILGQKVEFLVSFYNNEISEKSEIFDDQFSVERPDGSNFTLKIRSTKLEDSAMYFCASTVDILYYEQYFGPGTRLTVT.